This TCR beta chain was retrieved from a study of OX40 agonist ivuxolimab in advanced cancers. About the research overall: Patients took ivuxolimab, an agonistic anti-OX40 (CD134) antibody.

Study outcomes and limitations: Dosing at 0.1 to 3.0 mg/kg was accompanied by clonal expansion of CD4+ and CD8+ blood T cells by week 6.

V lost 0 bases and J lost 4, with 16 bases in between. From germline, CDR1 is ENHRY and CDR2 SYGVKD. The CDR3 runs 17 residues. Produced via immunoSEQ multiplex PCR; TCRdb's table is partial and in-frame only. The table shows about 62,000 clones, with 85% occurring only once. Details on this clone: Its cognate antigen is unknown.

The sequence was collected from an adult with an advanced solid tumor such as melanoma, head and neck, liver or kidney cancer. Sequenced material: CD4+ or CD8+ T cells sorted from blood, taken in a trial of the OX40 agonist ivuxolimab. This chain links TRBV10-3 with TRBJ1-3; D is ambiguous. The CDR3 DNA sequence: TGTGCCATCAGTGAGTCCCTGGTCTTAATCTCGGGAAACACCATATATTTT. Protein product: CAISESLVLISGNTIYF.